This T cell receptor (beta chain) was found in a study of OX40 agonist ivuxolimab in advanced cancers. Study-wide results and limits: CD4+ and CD8+ blood T cells expanded clonally by week 6 at 0.1 to 3.0 mg/kg.

This clone came up once. Its specificity is not known. Using immunoSEQ multiplex PCR, the repertoire was profiled, and TCRdb retains in-frame clones only, with some absent. The sample records tens of thousands of clones, roughly 85% being singletons. V was shortened by 4 bases and J by 3 bases, with 9 bases between the two germline ends. The CDR3 extends over 14 amino acids. Germline V gene lookup returns CDR1 SGHTA and CDR2 FQGNSA. The clonotype was recovered from an adult with an advanced solid tumor such as melanoma, head and neck, liver or kidney cancer. The V gene is TRBV7-2, the J gene TRBJ1-4; D is perhaps TRBD1 (5 bases). The sequencing used CD4+ or CD8+ T cells sorted from blood, collected in a trial of the OX40 agonist ivuxolimab. CDR3 amino acids: CASSSGTANEKLFF. As DNA, the CDR3 is TGTGCCAGCAGCTCCGGGACTGCTAATGAAAAACTGTTTTTT.